Presented here are 23 T cell receptor beta chains from one specimen sequenced in a study of T cell responses to AZD1222 COVID-19 vaccine (dated by TCRdb to the early 2020s). The time point label for this specimen denotes: baseline before first vaccination. Libraries were made using the immunoSEQ multiplex PCR assay. TCRdb stores this immuneACCESS table with in-frame sequences only. Part of the clones is absent; in the studies checked, under half of the shortfall reflects unresolved V genes, and no reason is known for the rest. The sample has more than 85,000 clones on record, around 85% of them singletons. Around 4.6% of the sample belongs to the ten largest clones. The sequences come from peripheral blood, collected on day 0 of AZD1222 vaccination. These receptors came from an adult in good health.

The rearrangement uses TRBV28 and TRBJ1-1, with D tentatively TRBD1 (6 bases). Germline V gene sequence: CDR1 MDHEN, CDR2 SYDVKM. With 8 bases removed from V and 5 bases from J, the gap between germline ends came to 24 bases. The CDR3 length is 16 residues. The CDR3 region is CASGPLLRGPSTEAFF. Here the CDR3 DNA reads TGTGCCAGCGGTCCCCTCCTCAGGGGTCCAAGTACTGAAGCTTTCTTT.

V is TRBV9 and J is TRBJ2-1, with D uncertain. Germline CDR1 is SGDLS and CDR2 is YYNGEE. Trimming shortened V by 4 bases and J by 0 bases, and 11 bases separated the two germline ends. CDR3 length: 15 amino acids. The CDR3 bases are TGTGCCAGCAGCCCGAGACGAGTCTCCTACAATGAGCAGTTCTTC. Its translation: CASSPRRVSYNEQFF.

This clone was detected once. The J gene is TRBJ1-6, the V gene TRBV28; no reliable D call. Looked up from germline, CDR1 is MDHEN and CDR2 is SYDVKM. CDR3 size: 11 residues. Trimming removed 3 bases from V and 11 bases from J, with 5 bases in between. The CDR3 coding sequence is TGTGCCAGCAGTTTCATCGCACCCCTCCACTTT. Translation gives CASSFIAPLHF.

This chain connects TRBV5-6 to TRBJ1-4; TRBD1 might be the D (5 bases). CDR3 length: 16 amino acids. The germline gives CDR1 SGHDT, CDR2 YYEEEE. Trimming took 0 bases from V and 5 from J, leaving 14 bases between them. This chain's CDR3 is CASSLGGGAANEKLFF. CDR3 nucleotide sequence: TGTGCCAGCAGCTTGGGGGGAGGGGCGGCGAATGAAAAACTGTTTTTT.

The chain carries TRBV6-1 and TRBJ2-7; 8 bases match TRBD2. CDR1 is MNHNS, CDR2 SASEGT, per germline. The CDR3 covers 14 residues. The J segment lost 2 bases and the V segment lost 5 bases, leaving 5 bases of the junction unmatched. CDR3 nucleotides: TGTGCCAGCAGTACCCCCGGGGGGGCCTACGAGCAGTACTTC. This gives the protein CASSTPGGAYEQYF.

The V call is TRBV2, the J call TRBJ1-3; a weak D match, TRBD1 (6 bases). Between the trimmed V and J ends, which lost 10 bases and 2 bases, there was a span of 9 bases. The V gene's germline CDR1 is SNHLY and CDR2 FYNNEI. The CDR3 loop spans 12 amino acids. This chain's CDR3 is CATGGPGNTIYF. DNA of the CDR3: TGTGCCACGGGGGGGCCTGGAAACACCATATATTTT.

The chain links TRBV6-2 or TRBV6-3 to TRBJ1-5, with D maybe TRBD1 (6 bases). The CDR3 runs to 14 residues. CDR1 MNHEY and CDR2 SVGEGT come from the germline V gene. The V gene lost 2 bases and the J gene lost 6 bases, with 11 bases spanning the gap. The CDR3 is CASSYGGAGQPQHF. The CDR3 DNA follows: TGTGCCAGCAGTTACGGGGGGGCCGGTCAGCCCCAGCATTTT.

The rearrangement links TRBV10-3 to TRBJ1-2; D unclear. Trimming took off 0 bases at V and 6 bases at J, with 14 bases between the two ends. CDR1 and CDR2 (germline): ENHRY, SYGVKD. This CDR3 is 15 amino acids long. In DNA, the CDR3 is TGTGCCATCAGTGAGTCGAGTGGAGGGCTGAATGGCTACACCTTC. This encodes CAISESSGGLNGYTF.

CDR3 bases: TGTGCCAGCAGCCAACCGACAGGGGGTTGGAATGATGGAAACACCATATATTTT. As protein: CASSQPTGGWNDGNTIYF. V usage is TRBV3-1 (or the pseudogene TRBV3-2) and J usage is TRBJ1-3; 9 nucleotides align to TRBD1. From germline, CDR1 is LGHDT and CDR2 YNNKEL (reference sequence). The CDR3 extends over 18 amino acids. V was clipped by 2 bases and J by 3 bases; unmatched bases: 11.

This clone showed up many times. The J gene is TRBJ2-3, the V gene TRBV9; D ambiguous. This CDR3 comprises 13 residues. V was trimmed by 0 bases and J by 4 bases, leaving 6 bases between them. CDR1 and CDR2 from the germline V gene are SGDLS and YYNGEE. This CDR3 is CASSVEMADTQYF. CDR3 sequence (DNA): TGTGCCAGCAGCGTAGAGATGGCAGATACGCAGTATTTT.

This chain connects TRBV19 to TRBJ1-5, with TRBD1 matching 9 bases. Per germline, CDR1 LNHDA and CDR2 SQIVND (reference sequence). There are 16 residues in the CDR3. Germline trimming cut 5 bases from V and 3 bases from J; bases unmatched to any gene: 8. CDR3 loop: CASSPGQGRPNQPQHF. For the CDR3, the DNA is TGTGCCAGTAGTCCCGGACAGGGGAGACCCAATCAGCCCCAGCATTTT.

The J gene is TRBJ2-2, the V gene TRBV5-5, with TRBD2 matching 13 bases. The trim removed 0 bases at V and 6 bases at J, leaving 8 bases unmatched. Per the germline V gene, CDR1 is SGHKS and CDR2 is YYEKEE (reference sequence). This CDR3 spans 18 amino acids. CDR3 in amino acids: CASSLAGTSGKGAGELFF. The CDR3 DNA is TGTGCCAGCAGCTTGGCCGGGACTAGCGGGAAGGGGGCCGGGGAGCTGTTTTTT.

CDR3 sequence reads: CASSSGRGRADYGYTF. The CDR3 DNA reads TGTGCCAGCAGTTCGGGCAGGGGGCGTGCGGACTATGGCTACACCTTC. The chain links TRBV28 to TRBJ1-2, with 8 bases that match TRBD1. Trimming removed 4 bases from V and 3 bases from J; junction bases left unmatched: 10. Per the germline V gene, CDR1 is MDHEN and CDR2 is SYDVKM. The CDR3 sequence is 16 residues long.

The table lists this clone with a few counts. The chain uses TRBV2 and TRBJ1-2, with D possibly matching TRBD1 (5 bases). The CDR3 has 14 residues. The V gene lost 6 bases and the J gene lost 0 bases, with 11 bases spanning the gap. Per germline, CDR1 SNHLY and CDR2 FYNNEI. CDR3 loop: CASSAGVSNYGYTF. DNA of the CDR3: TGTGCCAGCAGCGCGGGGGTCTCTAACTATGGCTACACCTTC.

The chain carries TRBV7-8 and TRBJ1-1; D is uncertain. V was trimmed by 5 bases and J by 8 bases, leaving 21 bases between them. This CDR3 contains 15 residues. Looked up from germline, CDR1 is SGHVS and CDR2 is FQNEAQ. This chain's CDR3 is CASSPRPSVGSEAFF. The CDR3 coding sequence is TGTGCCAGCAGCCCGAGGCCCTCCGTGGGCTCGGAAGCTTTCTTT.

The V gene is TRBV30, the J gene TRBJ1-1; D is undetermined. Germline values: CDR1 GTSNPN, CDR2 SVGIG (reference sequence). The CDR3 spans 13 residues. Trimming removed 0 bases from V and 7 bases from J, with 12 bases in between. In DNA form, the CDR3 reads TGTGCCTGGAGTGTACGTGGGGTGGTTGAAGCTTTCTTT. This sequence encodes CAWSVRGVVEAFF.

The rearrangement uses TRBV6-5 and TRBJ1-2, with D possibly being TRBD1 (5 bases). Germline V gives CDR1 MNHEY, CDR2 SVGAGI. Trimming stripped 7 bases from V and 7 bases from J, with 19 bases between. The CDR3 totals 14 residues. The CDR3 DNA follows: TGTGCCAGCACTGCGGACGCGACCGGGGGTGGCTACACCTTC. It codes for CASTADATGGGYTF.

The chain uses TRBV7-8 and TRBJ1-2; a weak D match, TRBD1 (6 bases). The CDR3 is made up of 13 amino acids. Deletions cut 5 bases from V and 3 bases from J, with 10 bases between. CDR1 is SGHVS and CDR2 is FQNEAQ in the germline V gene. This CDR3 reads CASSTGHHYGYTF. CDR3 in DNA: TGTGCCAGCAGCACGGGACACCACTATGGCTACACCTTC.

The J gene is TRBJ1-1, the V gene TRBV29-1; TRBD1 matches at 9 bases. CDR3 size: 14 residues. Germline V lookup: CDR1 SQVTM, CDR2 ANQGSEA. Losses at the gene ends were 4 bases for V and 4 bases for J; bases not matched to a gene: 7. The CDR3 region is CSVGGQGGSTEAFF. CDR3 DNA: TGCAGCGTTGGGGGACAGGGCGGGAGCACTGAAGCTTTCTTT.

This clone was picked up a small number of times. The rearrangement links TRBV19 to TRBJ1-1; 9 bases fit TRBD1. V dropped 7 bases and J dropped 4; count of bases not matched to a gene: 13. CDR3 length: 16 residues. Germline lookup yields CDR1 LNHDA and CDR2 SQIVND (reference sequence). The CDR3 nucleotides read TGTGCCAGTAAAAGGTTAGACAGGGGGACTAGCACTGAAGCTTTCTTT. This gives the protein CASKRLDRGTSTEAFF.

V gene TRBV20-1 combines with J gene TRBJ2-7; no clear D gene. The CDR3 has 10 amino acids. Trimming took 0 bases from V and 8 from J, leaving 5 bases between them. Germline CDR1 and CDR2: DFQATT and SNEGSKA (reference sequence). This CDR3 is CSARETQQYF. The CDR3 DNA sequence: TGCAGTGCTAGAGAAACGCAGCAGTACTTC.

This CDR3 is CASSTGAGANEQFF. DNA of the CDR3: TGTGCCAGCAGTACCGGCGCGGGGGCCAATGAGCAGTTCTTC. The rearrangement uses TRBV13 and TRBJ2-1; the D gene is possibly TRBD2 (7 bases). This CDR3 region has 14 residues. Trimming left V 6 bases short and J 6 bases short, with 15 bases between. CDR1 is PRHDT and CDR2 is FYEKMQ in the germline V gene (reference sequence).

The rearrangement uses TRBV28 and TRBJ2-3; D is unresolved. Germline V lookup: CDR1 MDHEN, CDR2 SYDVKM. The V gene lost 8 bases and the J gene lost 10 bases, with 13 bases spanning the gap. The CDR3 sequence is 11 residues long. CDR3 amino acids: CASASLRAQYF. CDR3 in DNA: TGTGCCAGCGCGTCCTTAAGGGCGCAGTATTTT.